This TCR beta chain was captured by sequencing in a study of CD8 T cells in ankylosing spondylitis. TCRdb used MiXCR to reprocess the 5' RACE reads, holding one entry per CDR3 protein. The data hold about 160,000 distinct CDR3 sequences, with around a tenth observed a single time. This clonotype occurred a few times. Germline CDR1 is LNHNV and CDR2 is YYDKDF (reference sequence). CDR3 length equals 15 residues. V lost 1 base and J lost 9; bases outside the gene matches: 8. The TCR originated in a female donor with ankylosing spondylitis or in good health (not recorded which). Material: blood, either unsorted or a sorted T cell fraction (not recorded which). The genes are TRBV15 and TRBJ2-4, with 8 bases aligning to TRBD2. This CDR3 is CATSRVAGGGGIQYF. The DNA of the CDR3 is TGTGCCACCAGCAGAGTGGCGGGAGGCGGAGGCATTCAGTACTTC.